Sequencing of this T cell receptor (beta chain) was carried out in a study of T cell responses to AZD1222 COVID-19 vaccine. Study-wide findings and caveats: Only a handful of AZD1222 recipients were seropositive at baseline. Repertoire sampling was restricted to post-peak T cell response timepoints. Distributed over spike, vaccine-associated CD4 TCRs predominated at 160-218 and 743-854.

In the case of this clone: The antigen is not known.

Profiling relied on immunoSEQ multiplex PCR, and the TCRdb table lists in-frame clones only, not all of them. This table holds roughly 120,000 clones, approximately 90% found once. The CDR3 totals 14 residues. Germline V gene data show CDR1 as SEHNR and CDR2 as FQNEAQ (reference sequence). Trimming took off 5 bases at V and 6 bases at J, with 16 bases between the two ends. V and J are TRBV7-9 and TRBJ1-2, with unresolved D. The clonotype was recovered from an adult in good health. This specimen was peripheral blood, taken on day 0 of AZD1222 vaccination. The CDR3 sequence is CASSPEAGRHGYTF. CDR3 bases: TGTGCCAGCAGCCCAGAGGCAGGCCGGCATGGCTACACCTTC. The variable domain in full, with the rest retrieved from reference TRBV7-9 and TRBJ1-2, is DTGVSQNPRHKITKRGQNVTFRCDPISEHNRLYWYRQTLGQGPEFLTYFQNEAQLEKSRLLSDRFSAERPKGSFSTLEIQRTEQGDSAMYLCASSPEAGRHGYTFGSGTRLTVV.